Each of the 17 T cell receptor beta chains below was sequenced from the same sample in a study of beta chain features in type 1 diabetes. Overall study findings and caveats: Researchers report that Type 1 diabetes patients had moderately but significantly shorter TCRB CDR3s across all four CD4+ subsets.

Their cognate antigens are unknown. What was sequenced were expressed TCRB transcripts, since all of the isolated RNA had been reverse transcribed. Generated by immunoSEQ multiplex PCR, the TCRdb table keeps only in-frame clones and is missing some. In the table there are approximately 170,000 clones, around 7.9% of which are singletons. Sequencing was carried out using central memory CD4+ T cells from blood. The source of these receptors is a man aged 18 to 30 with type 1 diabetes.

In this sample, this clone turned up a few times. The genes are TRBV30 and TRBJ1-4; D unclear. Germline CDR1 reads GTSNPN; CDR2 reads SVGIG (reference sequence). V lost 3 bases and J lost 8, with 16 bases in between. The CDR3 loop spans 14 amino acids. For the CDR3, the DNA is TGTGCCTGGAGCCCGGGTACATCGGGAGAAAAACTGTTTTTT. This translates into CAWSPGTSGEKLFF.

The rearrangement joins TRBV19 to TRBJ1-6; TRBD1 is a possible D gene (5 bases). The V and J ends lost 7 bases and 0 bases respectively, with 19 bases between them. The CDR3 is 18 residues long. CDR1 and CDR2 (germline): LNHDA, SQIVND (reference sequence). In nucleotides, the CDR3 is TGTGCCAGTATGGACAACAGATACGGCGTCTCCTATAATTCACCCCTCCACTTT. It encodes CASMDNRYGVSYNSPLHF. Supplemented by reference TRBV19 and TRBJ1-6, the full variable domain reads DGGITQSPKYLFRKEGQNVTLSCEQNLNHDAMYWYRQDPGQGLRLIYYSQIVNDFQKGDIAEGYSVSREKKESFPLTVTSAQKNPTAFYLCASMDNRYGVSYNSPLHFGNGTRLTVT.

Many counts were recorded for this clone. The chain joins TRBV5-1 to TRBJ1-1; 8 positions match TRBD1. Germline CDR1 reads SGHRS; CDR2 reads YFSETQ. The V gene end was trimmed by 4 bases and the J gene end by 3 bases; junction bases not matched to a gene: 17. This CDR3 is built from 18 residues. Here the CDR3 DNA reads TGCGCCAGCAGCCGTCAGGGACAGGCAAAGAGCGGGGACACTGAAGCTTTCTTT. It codes for CASSRQGQAKSGDTEAFF.

The chain employs TRBV10-2 and TRBJ2-6; no clear D. CDR1 is WSHSY, CDR2 SAAADI, per germline. V lost 5 bases and J 2 bases, leaving 10 bases between the germline ends. The CDR3 totals 15 residues. CDR3 residues: CASSPHIPGANVLTF. For the CDR3, the DNA is TGCGCCAGCAGTCCACACATCCCTGGGGCCAACGTCCTGACTTTC.

Ten or more counts support this clone. The chain is built from TRBV2 and TRBJ2-2, with TRBD2 as a possible D gene (6 bases). The CDR3 totals 14 residues. Trimming removed 8 bases from V and 2 bases from J, with 12 bases in between. CDR1 and CDR2 (germline): SNHLY, FYNNEI. This chain's CDR3 is CASQGGENTGELFF. As DNA, the CDR3 is TGTGCCAGCCAAGGAGGGGAAAACACCGGGGAGCTGTTTTTT.

This clone has only a few counts. V gene TRBV7-9 combines with J gene TRBJ1-5; no clear D gene. Trimming took 0 bases from V and 7 from J, leaving 13 bases between them. In germline, CDR1 is SEHNR, CDR2 FQNEAQ (reference sequence). CDR3 length equals 15 residues. The CDR3 DNA reads TGTGCCAGCAGCTTAGCGCCCCCTACTACGCAGCCCCAGCATTTT. It translates to CASSLAPPTTQPQHF. The full variable domain, in which reference TRBV7-9 and TRBJ1-5 provide the parts outside the CDR3, is DTGVSQNPRHKITKRGQNVTFRCDPISEHNRLYWYRQTLGQGPEFLTYFQNEAQLEKSRLLSDRFSAERPKGSFSTLEIQRTEQGDSAMYLCASSLAPPTTQPQHFGDGTRLSIL.

This clone was detected only a few times. The V and J genes are TRBV7-2 and TRBJ2-1, with 7 bases that match TRBD2. The V gene end was trimmed by 6 bases and the J gene end by 0 bases; junction bases not matched to a gene: 8. The CDR3 has 16 residues. The germline gives CDR1 SGHTA, CDR2 FQGNSA. The CDR3 loop is CASRSTSEYSYNEQFF. For the CDR3, the DNA is TGTGCCAGCAGGTCAACTAGCGAATACTCCTACAATGAGCAGTTCTTC.

The V call is TRBV11-2, the J call TRBJ2-5; TRBD1 matches at 7 bases. This CDR3 has 15 amino acids. V lost 2 bases and J lost 2; bases outside the gene matches: 5. CDR1 is SGHAT and CDR2 is FQNNGV in the germline V gene. The CDR3 sequence is CASSLRAGGQETQYF. CDR3 sequence (DNA): TGTGCCAGCAGCTTAAGGGCAGGGGGTCAAGAGACCCAGTACTTC.

This clone was counted between two and nine times. The chain has TRBV4-3 and TRBJ1-2; TRBD1 aligns across 8 bases. The germline V gene has CDR1 LGHNA and CDR2 YSLEER. Germline trimming cut 0 bases from V and 7 bases from J; bases unmatched to any gene: 4. This CDR3 is 14 amino acids long. The CDR3, as DNA: TGCGCCAGCAGCCAAGAGACAGGGGTTAGTGGCTACACCTTC. This gives the protein CASSQETGVSGYTF.

This clone was seen more than once but under ten times. The rearrangement joins TRBV20-1 to TRBJ1-4; D not certain. V was pared by 0 bases and J by 8 bases, with 4 bases between. Germline V gene data show CDR1 as DFQATT and CDR2 as SNEGSKA (reference sequence). The CDR3 consists of 11 residues. Here the CDR3 reads CSARDQEKLFF. CDR3 DNA: TGCAGTGCTAGAGATCAAGAAAAACTGTTTTTT.

The chain joins TRBV13 to TRBJ2-1; TRBD2 matches 8 bases. CDR1 PRHDT and CDR2 FYEKMQ come from the germline V gene (reference sequence). The CDR3 totals 16 residues. With 5 bases clipped from V and 7 bases from J, the junction kept 13 bases outside the gene matches. CDR3 amino acids: CASSLSGRAGKNEQFF. The CDR3 coding sequence is TGTGCCAGCAGCCTCTCCGGGAGGGCCGGGAAAAATGAGCAGTTCTTC.

This clone has more than one count but fewer than ten. The chain uses TRBV7-2 and TRBJ2-1, with D tentatively TRBD1 (6 bases). This CDR3 has 14 residues. Germline CDR1 is SGHTA and CDR2 is FQGNSA. V shed 6 bases and J shed 4 bases, with 13 bases lying between them. This CDR3 is CASSSTTGYNEQFF. In DNA form, the CDR3 reads TGTGCCAGCAGTTCGACCACAGGGTACAATGAGCAGTTCTTC.

This clone was observed a handful of times. This chain links TRBV9 with TRBJ2-1; 9 bases are shared with TRBD2. V gave up 3 bases and J gave up 9 bases; unmatched junction bases: 16. CDR3 size: 17 residues. Germline CDR1 is SGDLS and CDR2 is YYNGEE. CDR3 in DNA: TGTGCCAGCAGCGGATCTAGCGGGGCCCAGGGCGGGAGTGAGCAGTTCTTC. Encoded protein: CASSGSSGAQGGSEQFF.

Only a few counts were recorded for this clone. This chain joins TRBV5-1 and TRBJ1-3; 7 bases agree with TRBD1. V gave up 1 base and J gave up 8 bases; unmatched junction bases: 6. The CDR3 is 14 amino acids. The V gene's germline CDR1 is SGHRS and CDR2 YFSETQ. The chain's CDR3 is CASSLTGARDTIYF. The CDR3 nucleotides read TGCGCCAGCAGCTTGACAGGGGCGAGAGACACCATATATTTT.

This chain connects TRBV5-1 to TRBJ1-5, with 10 bases fitting TRBD1. This CDR3 spans 15 amino acids. J was trimmed by 2 bases and V by 3 bases; bases with no gene match: 2. Per germline, CDR1 SGHRS and CDR2 YFSETQ. The CDR3 is CASSSGTGGNQPQHF. The CDR3 DNA reads TGCGCCAGCAGCTCCGGGACAGGGGGCAATCAGCCCCAGCATTTT.

CDR3: CACLRGVYGYTF. The DNA for the CDR3 is TGTGCCTGTTTACGCGGGGTCTATGGCTACACCTTC. The genes are TRBV30 and TRBJ1-2; D uncertain. The V gene lost 6 bases and the J gene lost 4 bases, with 12 bases spanning the gap. CDR1 is GTSNPN, CDR2 SVGIG, per germline (reference sequence). This CDR3 comprises 12 residues.

This clone was found a few times. The chain employs TRBV2 and TRBJ2-1; 7 nucleotides line up with TRBD2. Trimming took 8 bases from V and 7 from J; bases not matched to a gene: 11. This CDR3 has 14 amino acids. Germline values: CDR1 SNHLY, CDR2 FYNNEI. CDR3 sequence (DNA): TGTGCCAGCGGGAGACTAGCAAACGGGAATGAGCAGTTCTTC. Amino acid sequence: CASGRLANGNEQFF.